This is a list of T cell receptor beta chains from one sample in a study of T cell repertoires in cytomegalovirus infection. Via MiXCR, TCRdb re-called the reads, giving one row per CDR3 protein. The table includes some 450,000 distinct CDR3 sequences, approximately 31% detected once. The sequenced sample was PBMCs. These receptors all come from a human donor in good health (CMV status not recorded). Some clones in this sample may be carry-over from other donors' samples. Both conserved end residues are part of each CDR3. A D gene is named only where the DNA matches it firmly. The size entry is marked missing in some rows and otherwise reads once, few, many or a size class.

J,V,size,D,DNA,CDR3
TRBJ2-3,TRBV9,-,-,TGTGCCAGCAGCGTAGATTTCCGTGGAGAGACAGTTTGGAGTAGAGATACGCAGTATTTT,CASSVDFRGETVWSRDTQYF
TRBJ2-7,TRBV7-8,many,-,TGTGCCAGCAGTCCTTTAAGTGGCTGGGTGCAAATATACGAGCAGTACTTC,CASSPLSGWVQIYEQYF
TRBJ1-2,TRBV4-1,few,-,TGCGCCAGCAGCCAAGATTATTGGGACCGCCACGAAATTTGGGACTATGGCTACACCTTC,CASSQDYWDRHEIWDYGYTF
TRBJ1-4,TRBV5-6,-,-,TGTGCCAGCACTGCCGGCGCGGGTAATGAAAAACTGTTTTTT,CASTAGAGNEKLFF
TRBJ1-1,TRBV6-1,many,-,TGTGCCAGCAGTCTACAGGGTTGGAGCACTGAAGCTTTCTTT,CASSLQGWSTEAFF
TRBJ2-1,TRBV11-1,few,TRBD2,TGTGCCAGCAGCTTAGCCTTTCTAGCGGGGGGCTACAATGAGCAGTTCTTC,CASSLAFLAGGYNEQFF
TRBJ2-5,TRBV10-2,few,TRBD2,TGCGCCAGCAGCAGGGGGGATAGCGGGGGACAAGAGACCCAGTACTTC,CASSRGDSGGQETQYF
TRBJ2-7,TRBV28,-,TRBD2,TGTGCCAGCAGCCTGACTAGCGGGAACGAGCAGTACTTC,CASSLTSGNEQYF
TRBJ1-1,TRBV5-5,few,-,TGTGCCAGCAGCTTCCTCCCCCCGGGCGAATTGGGCACTGAAGCTTTCTTT,CASSFLPPGELGTEAFF
TRBJ1-3,TRBV19,-,-,TGTGCCAGTAGTATCCGGGGACCTGGAAACACCATATATTTT,CASSIRGPGNTIYF
TRBJ2-7,TRBV4-1,-,TRBD1,TGCGCCAGCAGCCGATTCAATGACAGGGCAGACGAGCAGTACTTC,CASSRFNDRADEQYF
TRBJ2-5,TRBV5-1,-,TRBD1,TGCGCCAGCAGCTGGGGACAGGGGAATCGAGAGACCCAGTACTTC,CASSWGQGNRETQYF
TRBJ2-2,TRBV11-2,-,-,TGTGCCAGCAGCTTAGATCTTACGAACACCGGGGAGCTGTTTTTT,CASSLDLTNTGELFF
TRBJ1-2,TRBV19,few,-,TGTGCCAGTAGTACAGCCGGGGGGCCCGCGGGTTATGGCTACACCTTC,CASSTAGGPAGYGYTF
TRBJ2-1,TRBV18,few,-,TGTGCCAGCTCACCACCGGGCCGCCAGTCGGTGCGTTACAATGAGCAGTTCTTC,CASSPPGRQSVRYNEQFF
TRBJ2-7,TRBV7-2,many,-,TGTGCCAGCACAATGGGACGAAGCTCCTACGAGCAGTACTTC,CASTMGRSSYEQYF
TRBJ1-1,TRBV12-3/TRBV12-4,few,-,TGTGCCAGCAGTTTAATTGGTAGGGGCGAAGCTTTCTTT,CASSLIGRGEAFF
TRBJ2-7,TRBV7-2,once,-,TGTGCCAGCAGCTTAAGCCGTAACGAGCAGTACTTC,CASSLSRNEQYF
TRBJ1-1,TRBV20-1,-,TRBD1,TGCAGTGCTAGAGATAGGGGGCGCTTGACTGAAGCTTTCTTT,CSARDRGRLTEAFF
TRBJ2-3,TRBV7-8,many,TRBD2,TGTGCCAGCGGCCTAGGGGTAGCGGGGGGAGATACGCAGTATTTT,CASGLGVAGGDTQYF
TRBJ1-1,TRBV28,many,-,TGTGCCAGCAGCCTGACGAAACCTAGTGAAGCTTTCTTT,CASSLTKPSEAFF
TRBJ1-1,TRBV4-1,many,-,TGCGCCAGCAGCCAAGATTTACGAACGAACACTGAAGCTTTCTTT,CASSQDLRTNTEAFF
TRBJ1-1,TRBV7-6,-,TRBD1,TGTGCCAGCATCCCGGACAGGGTTGGGTTAAACACTGAAGCTTTCTTT,CASIPDRVGLNTEAFF
TRBJ1-2,TRBV4-3,many,-,TGCGCCAGCAGCCAAGAGCCCCGTTACTATGGCTACACCTTC,CASSQEPRYYGYTF
TRBJ1-5,TRBV7-8,once,-,TGTGCCAGCAGCGAAGGAGCAGGGAGCAATCAGCCCCAGCATTTT,CASSEGAGSNQPQHF
TRBJ2-7,TRBV20-1,-,-,TGCAGTGCTAGAGATATCAGGGAGCAGTACTTC,CSARDIREQYF
TRBJ1-5,TRBV4-1,many,-,TGCGCCAGCAGCCCAAACAGGTACGGCAATCAGCCCCAGCATTTT,CASSPNRYGNQPQHF
TRBJ1-6,TRBV19,-,-,TGTGCCAGCCGGGAGTACCTGGACAGCAATTCACCCCTCCACTTT,CASREYLDSNSPLHF
TRBJ2-7,TRBV6-6,-,-,TGTGCCAGCGGTCGGGTCAACTCCTACGAGCAGTACTTC,CASGRVNSYEQYF
TRBJ2-5,TRBV6-5,few,TRBD2,TGTGCCAGCAGTTCCGGGGGGGCCTGGGAGACCCAGTACTTC,CASSSGGAWETQYF
TRBJ2-2,TRBV19,-,-,TGTGCCAGTAGAGGGTTCGTCGGGGAGCTGTTTTTT,CASRGFVGELFF
TRBJ2-6,TRBV12-3/TRBV12-4,-,TRBD1,TGTGCCAGCAGTTTTGCAGGGGGCGCGTTTGGGGCCAACGTCCTGACTTTC,CASSFAGGAFGANVLTF
TRBJ2-3,TRBV28,-,-,TGTGCCAGCAGGTTAACAGGACCGGCAGGCACAGATACGCAGTATTTT,CASRLTGPAGTDTQYF
TRBJ2-7,TRBV7-6,-,TRBD2,TGTGCCAGCAGCTCCAATAGCGGGGGCGAAACCGAGCAGTACTTC,CASSSNSGGETEQYF
TRBJ2-7,TRBV28,-,TRBD1,TGTGCCAGCACCGAGACAGGGCCCATCTACGAGCAGTACTTC,CASTETGPIYEQYF
TRBJ1-1,TRBV12-3/TRBV12-4,many,TRBD1,TGTGCCAGCAGTTTACAGACAGGGACGAAATACACATACACTGAAGCTTTCTTT,CASSLQTGTKYTYTEAFF
TRBJ1-2,TRBV12-3/TRBV12-4,-,-,TGTGCCAGCAGACGCGACCGATATGGCTACACCTTC,CASRRDRYGYTF
TRBJ1-5,TRBV7-9,few,-,TGTGCCAGCACCACGGGGGATCAGCCCCAGCATTTT,CASTTGDQPQHF
TRBJ1-3,TRBV4-1,-,-,TGCGCCAGCAGCCAAGATCAGGGAGTTGGAAACACCATATATTTT,CASSQDQGVGNTIYF